These 24 T cell receptor beta chains were sequenced from one sample in a study of T cells in Graves' hyperthyroidism and ophthalmopathy. The investigators amplified TCR beta CDR3 regions from RNA transcripts. Initially, a first-round RT-PCR of the TCR CDR3 employed the HTBI primer set. TCRdb independently ran MiXCR on the multiplex PCR reads; one entry per CDR3 protein. Of a few hundred thousand distinct CDR3 sequences detected, around 16% appear once; the ten largest clones hold less than 9.5%. The sequencing sample was made of blood. The receptors here all came from a woman younger than 45 with Graves' hyperthyroidism.

This clonotype was counted at least ten times. The rearrangement uses TRBV7-3 and TRBJ2-3; 7 nucleotides line up with TRBD2. Germline V CDR1 and CDR2: SGHTA, FQGTGA. This CDR3 is built from 14 residues. V was clipped by 3 bases and J by 6 bases; unmatched bases: 6. The CDR3 DNA is TGTGCCAGCAGCTTGGGGAGGGCCATGGATACGCAGTATTTT. Protein sequence: CASSLGRAMDTQYF.

Worth noting for this clonotype: A much larger clone sits a single nucleotide away, making a read error possible. This rearrangement joins TRBV11-2 to TRBJ2-1; a possible D gene is TRBD2 (5 bases). TRBJ2-7 explains the end of the DNA better; the J call may be wrong. Germline V gene sequence: CDR1 SGHAT, CDR2 FQNNGV. The CDR3 is 13 residues long. For the CDR3, the DNA is TGTGCCAGCAGCGCCGGGATTCACAATGAGCAGTACTTC. Protein sequence: CASSAGIHNEQYF.

The rearrangement joins TRBV28 to TRBJ1-1, with 8 bases lining up with TRBD1. The CDR3 is 14 residues long. Per the germline V gene, CDR1 is MDHEN and CDR2 is SYDVKM. Losses at the gene ends were 6 bases for V and 9 bases for J; bases not matched to a gene: 12. The CDR3 region is CASSYSTGARQAFF. The CDR3 nucleotides read TGTGCCAGCAGCTATTCGACAGGGGCGAGACAAGCTTTCTTT.

This clonotype was seen a few times. This chain uses TRBV10-3 with TRBJ1-4; the D is unclear. The germline V gene has CDR1 ENHRY and CDR2 SYGVKD. This CDR3 is 13 amino acids long. Trimming stripped 7 bases from V and 4 bases from J, with 10 bases between. The CDR3 loop is CAIKPQHNEKLFF. The CDR3 nucleotides read TGTGCCATCAAGCCTCAACATAATGAAAAACTGTTTTTT.

This clonotype was found a few times. The V gene is TRBV6-1, the J gene TRBJ1-6, with 8 positions matching TRBD1. CDR1 and CDR2 from the germline V gene are MNHNS and SASEGT. V gave up 4 bases and J gave up 10 bases; unmatched junction bases: 9. The length of the CDR3 is 15 residues. CDR3 in amino acids: CASSGRQGQGSPLHF. Written as DNA, the CDR3 is TGTGCCAGCAGTGGGAGACAGGGGCAGGGGTCACCCCTCCACTTT.

This clonotype was observed a handful of times. This chain joins TRBV10-1 and TRBJ2-1; D gene unclear. This CDR3 region has 13 residues. Germline CDR1 reads WNHNN; CDR2 reads SYGVQD (reference sequence). Trimming took 2 bases from V and 4 from J, leaving 6 bases between them. The CDR3 loop reads CASSEGPYNEQFF. The CDR3 nucleotides are TGCGCCAGCAGTGAGGGCCCTTACAATGAGCAGTTCTTC.

The table lists this clonotype with many counts. The rearrangement links TRBV10-3 to TRBJ2-1; possibly TRBD1 or TRBD2 for D (7 bases each). The CDR3 runs to 15 residues. The germline V and J ends were trimmed by 6 bases and 6 bases, with 18 bases remaining between them. The V gene's germline CDR1 is ENHRY and CDR2 SYGVKD. CDR3 residues: CAIRSDREGGNEQFF. The CDR3 DNA is TGTGCCATCAGATCCGACAGGGAGGGAGGCAATGAGCAGTTCTTC.

V is TRBV3-1 and J is TRBJ2-2, with TRBD1 matching 12 bases. V shed 0 bases and J 7 bases; nucleotides not matched to a gene: 3. Germline V gene lookup returns CDR1 LGHDT and CDR2 YNNKEL (reference sequence). The CDR3 loop spans 16 amino acids. Here the CDR3 reads CASSQEGQGANGELFF. In nucleotides, the CDR3 is TGTGCCAGCAGCCAAGAGGGACAGGGGGCGAACGGGGAGCTGTTTTTT.

This clonotype was detected a few times. This chain links TRBV24-1 with TRBJ2-1; D is possibly TRBD2 (6 bases). CDR3 size: 19 residues. V was shortened by 4 bases and J by 6 bases, with 27 bases between the two germline ends. CDR1 is KGHDR, CDR2 SFDVKD, per germline. The CDR3 region is CATSDTWSSGTPRGNEQFF. DNA for the CDR3: TGTGCCACCAGTGACACTTGGAGTAGCGGAACCCCTAGGGGCAATGAGCAGTTCTTC.

A remark on this clonotype: A much larger clone differs by one base, so this may be a read error. The V and J genes are TRBV2 and TRBJ1-2; TRBD1 is a possible D gene (6 bases). The CDR3 totals 12 residues. Germline V lookup: CDR1 SNHLY, CDR2 FYNNEI. Between the trimmed V and J ends, which lost 7 bases and 9 bases, there was a span of 15 bases. The CDR3 reads CASMRGAHSYTF. CDR3 coding DNA: TGTGCCAGCATGAGGGGGGCGCATAGCTACACCTTC. The variable domain in full, with the rest retrieved from reference TRBV2 and TRBJ1-2, is EPEVTQTPSHQVTQMGQEVILRCVPISNHLYFYWYRQILGQKVEFLVSFYNNEISEKSEIFDDQFSVERPDGSNFTLKIRSTKLEDSAMYFCASMRGAHSYTFGSGTRLTVV.

This clonotype has ten or more counts. The chain is built from TRBV20-1 and TRBJ2-1; D is uncertain. The ends were cut back, 6 bases at V and 8 bases at J, with 14 bases in the middle. The CDR3 runs 12 residues. The germline CDR1 and CDR2 sequences are DFQATT and SNEGSKA (reference sequence). The CDR3: CSARNKVYEQFF. CDR3 nucleotide sequence: TGCAGTGCAAGGAATAAGGTGTATGAGCAGTTCTTC.

This clonotype occurred a few times. The chain recombines TRBV29-1 with TRBJ1-2; 10 bases line up with TRBD1. This CDR3 region has 14 residues. Germline V gene sequence: CDR1 SQVTM, CDR2 ANQGSEA. The V segment lost 6 bases and the J segment 4 bases; nucleotides outside the gene matches: 8. Here the CDR3 reads CSVGGTGASYGYTF. The CDR3 coding sequence is TGCAGCGTGGGAGGGACAGGGGCTTCCTATGGCTACACCTTC. Using reference TRBV29-1 and TRBJ1-2 for the parts outside the CDR3, the full variable domain is SAVISQKPSRDICQRGTSLTIQCQVDSQVTMMFWYRQQPGQSLTLIATANQGSEATYESGFVIDKFPISRPNLTFSTLTVSNMSPEDSSIYLCSVGGTGASYGYTFGSGTRLTVV.

This clonotype was found many times. V is TRBV3-1 and J is TRBJ2-7, with 8 bases lining up with TRBD2. Germline CDR1 LGHDT, CDR2 YNNKEL (reference sequence). CDR3 size: 17 residues. V gave up 0 bases and J gave up 3 bases; unmatched junction bases: 10. The CDR3: CASSQELAGGHNYEQYF. The CDR3 nucleotides read TGTGCCAGCAGCCAAGAGTTGGCGGGAGGCCATAACTACGAGCAGTACTTC.

The chain recombines TRBV19 with TRBJ1-1, with 9 bases that match TRBD1. Germline V gives CDR1 LNHDA, CDR2 SQIVND (reference sequence). The CDR3 loop spans 14 amino acids. J was trimmed by 4 bases and V by 5 bases; bases with no gene match: 5. CDR3 sequence: CASSSGQGFTEAFF. CDR3 nucleotides: TGTGCCAGTAGTTCAGGACAGGGGTTCACTGAAGCTTTCTTT.

The chain has TRBV4-1 and TRBJ1-4; no clear D. Trimming left V 0 bases short and J 5 bases short, with 16 bases between. The CDR3 loop spans 17 amino acids. Germline CDR1 reads MGHRA; CDR2 reads YSYEKL. The CDR3 reads CASSQDRRSRFNEKLFF. The DNA of the CDR3 is TGCGCCAGCAGCCAAGATCGGCGAAGTAGGTTCAATGAAAAACTGTTTTTT.

As concerns this clonotype: One base away lies a much larger clone, so this may be a sequencing read error. The rearrangement joins TRBV30 to TRBJ2-2; 9 nucleotides match TRBD2. V lost 4 bases to trimming and J lost 4 bases; unmatched junction nucleotides: 1. Per germline, CDR1 GTSNPN and CDR2 SVGIG (reference sequence). CDR3 length: 13 amino acids. Written as DNA, the CDR3 is TGTGCCTGGAATAGCGGGAGCACCGGGGAGCTGTTTTTT. This sequence encodes CAWNSGSTGELFF.

The chain couples TRBV7-2 to TRBJ2-1; 12 positions match TRBD2. The length of the CDR3 is 15 residues. V shed 7 bases, J shed 8 bases, and the junction held 9 bases outside the gene matches. Looked up from germline, CDR1 is SGHTA and CDR2 is FQGNSA. CDR3 amino acids: CASTPLAGGPDEQFF. DNA of the CDR3: TGTGCCAGCACCCCCCTAGCGGGAGGGCCGGATGAGCAGTTCTTC.

This clonotype was found a few times. This rearrangement joins TRBV2 to TRBJ1-2; no reliable D call. Per the germline V gene, CDR1 is SNHLY and CDR2 is FYNNEI. V lost 7 bases, J lost 8 bases, and 20 bases lay in between. This CDR3 has 14 amino acids. CDR3 residues: CASTAWVEIGGYTF. CDR3 nucleotide sequence: TGTGCCAGCACCGCTTGGGTGGAAATAGGGGGCTACACCTTC.

At least ten counts were recorded for this clonotype. V and J are TRBV28 and TRBJ2-4; 9 bases are shared with TRBD1. The CDR3 is made up of 14 amino acids. Germline loops: CDR1 MDHEN, CDR2 SYDVKM. The junction had 4 bases not matched to a gene; V was cut back by 2 bases and J by 8 bases. The CDR3 nucleotides read TGTGCCAGCAGTTTAGGGACAGGGAGGGACATTCAGTACTTC. Protein sequence: CASSLGTGRDIQYF.

This clonotype was picked up many times. This chain links TRBV18 with TRBJ2-1; D is ambiguous. This CDR3 comprises 12 residues. CDR1 KGHSH and CDR2 LQKENI come from the germline V gene. V lost 3 bases and J lost 5, with 5 bases in between. In DNA, the CDR3 is TGTGCCAGCTCACCTCAGGACAATGAGCAGTTCTTC. It is translated as CASSPQDNEQFF.

On this clonotype: A much bigger clone sits one base away, suggesting this may be a read error. The rearrangement joins TRBV11-1 to TRBJ2-1, with TRBD2 matching 12 bases. The J segment lost 4 bases and the V segment lost 1 base, leaving 8 bases of the junction unmatched. The CDR3 sequence is 18 residues long. Germline V gene lookup returns CDR1 SGHAT and CDR2 FQDESV (reference sequence). The CDR3 here is CASSLGRASGRVYNEQFF. CDR3 nucleotide sequence: TGTGCCAGCAGCTTAGGTCGGGCTAGCGGGAGGGTATACAATGAGCAGTTCTTC. Full variable domain (outside the CDR3, taken from reference TRBV11-1 and TRBJ2-1): EAEVAQSPRYKITEKSQAVAFWCDPISGHATLYWYRQILGQGPELLVQFQDESVVDDSQLPKDRFSAERLKGVDSTLKIQPAELGDSAMYLCASSLGRASGRVYNEQFFGPGTRLTVL.

Only a few counts were recorded for this clonotype. The J gene is TRBJ2-1, the V gene TRBV29-1; TRBD1 matches at 10 bases. The ends lost 6 bases at V and 7 bases at J; junction bases unmatched: 9. The CDR3 is 14 amino acids. Per germline, CDR1 SQVTM and CDR2 ANQGSEA. CDR3 residues: CSVPTGGAGNEQFF. In DNA, the CDR3 is TGCAGCGTCCCGACAGGGGGCGCCGGGAATGAGCAGTTCTTC.

V gene TRBV29-1 combines with J gene TRBJ2-7; D is uncertain. Germline CDR1 and CDR2: SQVTM and ANQGSEA. CDR3 size: 13 residues. V dropped 1 base and J dropped 3 bases, with 10 bases sitting between them. CDR3 bases: TGCAGCGTTGAAGTCCCCCAGCACTACGAGCAGTACTTC. Amino acids: CSVEVPQHYEQYF.

This clonotype was observed many times. The rearrangement links TRBV28 to TRBJ2-1; 7 bases are shared with TRBD2. J gave up 4 bases and V 5 bases, and 11 bases lay outside the gene matches. The CDR3 runs to 16 residues. CDR1 is MDHEN and CDR2 is SYDVKM in the germline V gene. CDR3 loop: CASSRSGLAEYNEQFF. The CDR3 bases are TGTGCCAGCAGTCGTAGTGGGCTAGCGGAATACAATGAGCAGTTCTTC.